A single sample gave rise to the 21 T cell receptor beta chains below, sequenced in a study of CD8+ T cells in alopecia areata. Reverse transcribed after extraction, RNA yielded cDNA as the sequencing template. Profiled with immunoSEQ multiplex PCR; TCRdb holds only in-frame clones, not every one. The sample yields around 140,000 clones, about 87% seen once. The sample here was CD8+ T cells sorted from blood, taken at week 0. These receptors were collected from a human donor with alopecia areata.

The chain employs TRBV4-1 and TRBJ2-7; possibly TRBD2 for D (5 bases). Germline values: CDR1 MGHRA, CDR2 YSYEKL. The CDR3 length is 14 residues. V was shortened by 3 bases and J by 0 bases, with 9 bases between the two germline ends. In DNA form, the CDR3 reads TGCGCCAGCAGCCACTTACGGGGCTCCTACGAGCAGTACTTC. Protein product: CASSHLRGSYEQYF.

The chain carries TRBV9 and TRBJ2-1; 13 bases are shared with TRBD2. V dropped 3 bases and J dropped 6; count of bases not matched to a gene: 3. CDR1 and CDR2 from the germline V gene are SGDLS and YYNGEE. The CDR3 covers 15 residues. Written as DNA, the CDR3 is TGTGCCAGCAGCGCCGGACTAGCGGGAGTCAATGAGCAGTTCTTC. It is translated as CASSAGLAGVNEQFF.

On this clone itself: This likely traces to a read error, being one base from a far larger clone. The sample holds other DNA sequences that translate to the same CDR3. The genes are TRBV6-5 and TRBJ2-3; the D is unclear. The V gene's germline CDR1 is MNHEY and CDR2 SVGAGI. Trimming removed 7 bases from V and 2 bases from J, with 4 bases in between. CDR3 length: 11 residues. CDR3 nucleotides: TGTGCCAGCACCTACACAGATACGCAGTATTTT. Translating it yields CASTYTDTQYF.

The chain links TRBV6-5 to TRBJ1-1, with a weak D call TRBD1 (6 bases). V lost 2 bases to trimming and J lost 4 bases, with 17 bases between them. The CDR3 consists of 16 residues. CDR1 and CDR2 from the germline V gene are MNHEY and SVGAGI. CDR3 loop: CASSYLSGGRITEAFF. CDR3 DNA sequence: TGTGCCAGCAGTTACCTTTCGGGGGGGCGGATCACTGAAGCTTTCTTT.

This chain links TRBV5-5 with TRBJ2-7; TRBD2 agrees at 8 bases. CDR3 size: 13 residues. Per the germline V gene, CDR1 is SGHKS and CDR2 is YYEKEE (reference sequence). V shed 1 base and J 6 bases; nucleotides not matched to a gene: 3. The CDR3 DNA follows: TGTGCCAGCAGCTTGACTAGCGGACGCGAGCAGTACTTC. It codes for CASSLTSGREQYF.

CDR3: CASSLDPIRLDEQFF. CDR3 coding DNA: TGTGCCAGCAGCTTAGACCCTATTCGGTTAGATGAGCAGTTCTTC. This sequence joins TRBV7-9 and TRBJ2-1; D remains unclear. V gave up 1 base and J gave up 8 bases, with 15 bases separating them. This CDR3 has 15 residues. Germline loops: CDR1 SEHNR, CDR2 FQNEAQ (reference sequence).

The CDR3 spells CASSERGGQGLDEQYF. The CDR3 DNA is TGTGCCAGCAGCGAGAGGGGGGGACAGGGCTTGGACGAGCAGTACTTC. The chain joins TRBV9 to TRBJ2-7; 9 bases are shared with TRBD1. The CDR3 loop spans 16 amino acids. V was clipped by 3 bases and J by 5 bases; unmatched bases: 12. Germline V gene sequence: CDR1 SGDLS, CDR2 YYNGEE.

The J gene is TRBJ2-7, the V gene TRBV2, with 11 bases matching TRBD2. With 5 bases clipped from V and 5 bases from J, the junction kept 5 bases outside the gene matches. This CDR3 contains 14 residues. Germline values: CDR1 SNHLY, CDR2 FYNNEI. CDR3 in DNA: TGTGCCAGCAGTTTTAGCGGGGGGGAAAACGAGCAGTACTTC. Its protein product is CASSFSGGENEQYF.

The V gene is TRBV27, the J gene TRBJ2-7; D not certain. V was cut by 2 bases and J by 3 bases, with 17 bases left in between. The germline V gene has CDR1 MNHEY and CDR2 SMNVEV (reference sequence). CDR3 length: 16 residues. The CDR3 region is CASSLVRQAGFYEQYF. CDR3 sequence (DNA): TGTGCCAGCAGTTTAGTCCGGCAGGCCGGGTTCTACGAGCAGTACTTC.

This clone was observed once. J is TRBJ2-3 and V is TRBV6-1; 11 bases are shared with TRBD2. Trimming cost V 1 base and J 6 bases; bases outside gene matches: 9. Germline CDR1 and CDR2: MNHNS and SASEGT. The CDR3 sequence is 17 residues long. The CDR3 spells CASSEDIAGGLLDTQYF. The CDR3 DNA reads TGTGCCAGCAGTGAAGATATAGCGGGAGGGTTGTTGGATACGCAGTATTTT.

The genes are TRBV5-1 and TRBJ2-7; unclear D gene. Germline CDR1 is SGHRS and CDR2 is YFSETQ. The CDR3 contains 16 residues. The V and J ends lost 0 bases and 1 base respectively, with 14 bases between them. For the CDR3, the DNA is TGCGCCAGCAGCTTGGAGCGTCGCTACAGTTCCTACGAGCAGTACTTC. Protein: CASSLERRYSSYEQYF.

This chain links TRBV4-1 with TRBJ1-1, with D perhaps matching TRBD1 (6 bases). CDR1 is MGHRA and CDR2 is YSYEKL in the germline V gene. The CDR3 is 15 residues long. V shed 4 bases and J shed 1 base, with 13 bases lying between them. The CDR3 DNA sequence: TGCGCCAGCAGCCCTATGGGACAAAAGAACACTGAAGCTTTCTTT. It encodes CASSPMGQKNTEAFF.

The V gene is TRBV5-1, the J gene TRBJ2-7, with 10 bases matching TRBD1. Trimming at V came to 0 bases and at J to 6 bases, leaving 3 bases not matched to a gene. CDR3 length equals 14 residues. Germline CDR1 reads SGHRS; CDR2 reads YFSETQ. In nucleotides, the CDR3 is TGCGCCAGCAGCTTGGTGACAGGGGGCGGCGAGCAGTACTTC. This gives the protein CASSLVTGGGEQYF.

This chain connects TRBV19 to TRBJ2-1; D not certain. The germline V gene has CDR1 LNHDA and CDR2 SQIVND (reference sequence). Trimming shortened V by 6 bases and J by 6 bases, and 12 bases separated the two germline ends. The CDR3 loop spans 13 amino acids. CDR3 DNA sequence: TGTGCCAGTAGCCTGGCTACTGGCAATGAGCAGTTCTTC. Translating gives CASSLATGNEQFF.

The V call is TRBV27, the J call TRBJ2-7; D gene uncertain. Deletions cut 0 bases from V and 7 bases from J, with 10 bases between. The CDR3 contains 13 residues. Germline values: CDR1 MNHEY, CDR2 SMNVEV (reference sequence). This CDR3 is CASSLSKGREQYF. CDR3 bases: TGTGCCAGCAGTTTATCGAAGGGTCGGGAGCAGTACTTC.

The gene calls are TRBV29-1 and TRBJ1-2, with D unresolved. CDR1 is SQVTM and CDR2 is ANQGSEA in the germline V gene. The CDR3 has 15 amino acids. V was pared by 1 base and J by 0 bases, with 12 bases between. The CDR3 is CSVEVWGEPNYGYTF. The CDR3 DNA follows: TGCAGCGTTGAAGTTTGGGGAGAGCCTAACTATGGCTACACCTTC.

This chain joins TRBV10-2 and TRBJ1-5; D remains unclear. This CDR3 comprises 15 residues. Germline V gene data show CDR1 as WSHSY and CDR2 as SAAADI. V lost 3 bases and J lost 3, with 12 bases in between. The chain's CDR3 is CASSEPEEHNQPQHF. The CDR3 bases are TGCGCCAGCAGTGAACCAGAAGAACACAATCAGCCCCAGCATTTT.

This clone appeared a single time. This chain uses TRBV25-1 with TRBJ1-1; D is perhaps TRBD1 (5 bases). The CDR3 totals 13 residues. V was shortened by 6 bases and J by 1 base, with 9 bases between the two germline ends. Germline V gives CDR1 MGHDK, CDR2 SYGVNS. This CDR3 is CASSVGENTEAFF. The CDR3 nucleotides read TGTGCCAGCAGCGTAGGGGAGAACACTGAAGCTTTCTTT.

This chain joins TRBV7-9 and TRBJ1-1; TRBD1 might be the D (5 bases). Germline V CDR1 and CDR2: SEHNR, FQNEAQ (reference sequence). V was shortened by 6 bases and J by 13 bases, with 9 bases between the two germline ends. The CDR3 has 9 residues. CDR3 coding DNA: TGTGCCAGCAGTCGAGGGGATTTCTTT. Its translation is CASSRGDFF. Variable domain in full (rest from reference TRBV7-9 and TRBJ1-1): DTGVSQNPRHKITKRGQNVTFRCDPISEHNRLYWYRQTLGQGPEFLTYFQNEAQLEKSRLLSDRFSAERPKGSFSTLEIQRTEQGDSAMYLCASSRGDFFGQGTRLTVV.

The CDR3 sequence: CSVPSPGDEQYF. CDR3 bases: TGCAGCGTCCCATCCCCAGGGGACGAGCAGTACTTC. V is TRBV29-1 and J is TRBJ2-7, with a possible D match to TRBD1 (6 bases). The V gene's germline CDR1 is SQVTM and CDR2 ANQGSEA. The CDR3 loop spans 12 amino acids. Trimming stripped 6 bases from V and 5 bases from J, with 14 bases between.

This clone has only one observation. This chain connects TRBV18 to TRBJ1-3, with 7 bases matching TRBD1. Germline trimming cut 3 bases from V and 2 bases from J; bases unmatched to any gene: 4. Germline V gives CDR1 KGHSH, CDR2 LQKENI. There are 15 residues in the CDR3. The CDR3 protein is CASSPDRKTGNTIYF. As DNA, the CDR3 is TGTGCCAGCTCACCGGACAGGAAGACTGGAAACACCATATATTTT.